Below, 32 T cell receptor beta chains from the same sample are listed, as sequenced in a study of identical twins. TCRdb processed the 5' RACE reads anew with MiXCR; each CDR3 protein has one entry. The sample lists around 1.7 million distinct CDR3 sequences, about 32% occurring once. The sample comprised cord blood. The receptors shown here come from a newborn girl in good health.

This clonotype was picked up a small number of times. This chain joins TRBV10-3 and TRBJ2-7; D not resolved. This CDR3 has 13 residues. The V end was cut by 0 bases, the J end by 7 bases, with 10 bases between. Germline CDR1 and CDR2: ENHRY and SYGVKD. The CDR3 DNA sequence: TGTGCCATCAGTGAGTCCCATGTAATTGAGCAGTACTTC. It encodes CAISESHVIEQYF.

For this clonotype: A clone one base away is much larger, so this may be a read error. In DNA form, the CDR3 reads TGTGTCAGCGGACTCCAGGGGGCTAACTATGGCTACACCTTC. Protein sequence: CVSGLQGANYGYTF. The rearrangement links TRBV27 to TRBJ1-2; TRBD1 matches at 7 bases. Germline-derived CDR1 and CDR2 are MNHEY and SMNVEV (reference sequence). The CDR3 runs to 14 residues.

This clonotype appeared a few times. This chain connects TRBV7-2 to TRBJ2-4, with 7 nucleotides matching TRBD2. The CDR3 is 18 residues long. V shed 3 bases, J shed 0 bases, and the junction held 11 bases outside the gene matches. Germline V gene lookup returns CDR1 SGHTA and CDR2 FQGNSA. CDR3 protein: CASSLVSAGVIAKNIQYF. The CDR3 DNA is TGTGCCAGCAGCTTGGTATCCGCGGGGGTCATAGCCAAAAACATTCAGTACTTC.

In regard to this clonotype: In this CDR3 the conserved last residue, phenylalanine or tryptophan, is missing, so a read error is likely. The CDR3 region is CASRPGQTNEQFI. CDR3 coding DNA: TGTGCCAGCAGACCGGGACAGACCAATGAGCAGTTCATC. The chain recombines TRBV2 with TRBJ2-1; TRBD1 agrees at 7 bases. V dropped 6 bases and J dropped 6; count of bases not matched to a gene: 5. This CDR3 spans 13 amino acids. The germline gives CDR1 SNHLY, CDR2 FYNNEI.

CDR3 region: CASSEVTSGVNTGELFF. Here the CDR3 DNA reads TGTGCCAGCAGTGAAGTGACTAGCGGGGTCAACACCGGGGAGCTGTTTTTT. The chain carries TRBV6-1 and TRBJ2-2; TRBD2 aligns across 11 bases. The CDR3 covers 17 residues. From germline, CDR1 is MNHNS and CDR2 SASEGT. V gave up 1 base and J gave up 2 bases; unmatched junction bases: 3.

This clonotype has more than one count but fewer than ten. CDR3 region: CSVEDPWQSTDTQYF. CDR3 in DNA: TGCAGCGTTGAAGACCCCTGGCAGAGCACAGATACGCAGTATTTT. The V call is TRBV29-1, the J call TRBJ2-3; D not resolved. Germline V CDR1 and CDR2: SQVTM, ANQGSEA. V lost 0 bases and J lost 0, with 10 bases in between. This CDR3 comprises 15 residues.

V is TRBV20-1 and J is TRBJ2-5; TRBD2 agrees at 8 bases. There are 15 residues in the CDR3. In germline, CDR1 is DFQATT, CDR2 SNEGSKA (reference sequence). After removal of 4 bases from V and 2 bases from J, the junction contained 9 bases not matched to a gene. The CDR3: CSANKAGATQETQYF. The CDR3 nucleotides are TGCAGTGCTAACAAAGCGGGGGCCACACAAGAGACCCAGTACTTC.

The chain's CDR3 is CATSPLDRDTEAFF. As DNA, the CDR3 is TGTGCCACCAGTCCGTTGGACAGAGACACTGAAGCTTTCTTT. The chain couples TRBV24-1 to TRBJ1-1; tentatively, D is TRBD1 (6 bases). CDR3 size: 14 residues. V shed 6 bases and J shed 3 bases, with 13 bases lying between them. Per germline, CDR1 KGHDR and CDR2 SFDVKD.

The chain is built from TRBV28 and TRBJ1-1, with D maybe TRBD1 (6 bases). CDR3 length: 13 residues. Deletions cut 6 bases from V and 7 bases from J, with 15 bases between. Per germline, CDR1 MDHEN and CDR2 SYDVKM. The CDR3 is CASSLGGHYEAFF. The CDR3, as DNA: TGTGCCAGCAGCCTAGGGGGACATTATGAAGCTTTCTTT.

This rearrangement joins TRBV20-1 to TRBJ2-7; either TRBD1 or TRBD2 may fit D (5 bases each). The CDR3 is 13 amino acids. Trimming left V 7 bases short and J 2 bases short, with 15 bases between. Germline V gene sequence: CDR1 DFQATT, CDR2 SNEGSKA (reference sequence). CDR3 DNA sequence: TGCAGTGTTACCGGGGCCAAGACCTACGAGCAGTACTTC. Protein sequence: CSVTGAKTYEQYF.

This clonotype was picked up a small number of times. The chain is built from TRBV27 and TRBJ2-1; 7 bases agree with TRBD2. Per germline, CDR1 MNHEY and CDR2 SMNVEV (reference sequence). This CDR3 contains 15 residues. Losses at the gene ends were 6 bases for V and 6 bases for J; bases not matched to a gene: 11. CDR3 sequence (DNA): TGTGCCAGCAGCATAGGACTAGTATCTTTCAATGAGCAGTTCTTC. This translates into CASSIGLVSFNEQFF.

This clonotype was seen repeatedly, ten times or more. The J gene is TRBJ2-3, the V gene TRBV29-1, with 9 bases fitting TRBD1. The ends lost 2 bases at V and 5 bases at J; junction bases unmatched: 5. Germline lookup yields CDR1 SQVTM and CDR2 ANQGSEA. CDR3 length: 14 amino acids. The DNA for the CDR3 is TGCAGCGTTGAACCCTGGACAGGGGAAGATACGCAGTATTTT. Residues: CSVEPWTGEDTQYF.

This clonotype was found a few times. V usage is TRBV20-1 and J usage is TRBJ2-1, with 9 bases aligning to TRBD2. This CDR3 spans 16 amino acids. V was clipped by 0 bases and J by 4 bases; unmatched bases: 7. CDR1 is DFQATT, CDR2 SNEGSKA, per germline (reference sequence). The CDR3 DNA follows: TGCAGTGCTAGAGATGGAATGGGACTAGCTTACAATGAGCAGTTCTTC. It codes for CSARDGMGLAYNEQFF.

Turning to this clonotype: One junction end does not reproduce the germline sequence, and a read error may be involved. The CDR3 here is CASSRDPTGELFF. For the CDR3, the DNA is TGTGCCAGCAGTCGGGACCCCACCGGGGAGCTGTTTTTT. The chain combines TRBV5-1 with TRBJ2-2; D may correspond to TRBD1 or TRBD2 (5 bases each). Per germline, CDR1 SGHRS and CDR2 YFSETQ. This CDR3 contains 13 residues.

A note on this clonotype: At one boundary the junction diverges from the germline segment, which might be a read error. The chain links TRBV4-1 to TRBJ2-1, with 7 positions matching TRBD2. Germline V CDR1 and CDR2: MGHRA, YSYEKL. The length of the CDR3 is 15 residues. The DNA for the CDR3 is TGCGCCAGCAGCCAAGATCGGAGCGGGATCAATGAGCAGCTCTTC. Protein sequence: CASSQDRSGINEQLF.

This clonotype was counted only a few times. J is TRBJ1-4 and V is TRBV4-2; weak D call: TRBD1 (5 bases). Germline V lookup: CDR1 LGHNA, CDR2 YNFKEQ. The ends were cut back, 0 bases at V and 2 bases at J, with 10 bases in the middle. This CDR3 has 16 residues. CDR3 DNA: TGTGCCAGCAGCCAAGATAGGGGTACCACTAATGAAAAACTGTTTTTT. Residues: CASSQDRGTTNEKLFF.

This clonotype was seen many times. This chain links TRBV7-2 with TRBJ2-3, with unresolved D. Germline V gene data show CDR1 as SGHTA and CDR2 as FQGNSA. V lost 6 bases, J lost 0 bases, and 10 bases lay in between. CDR3 length: 14 amino acids. CDR3 amino acids: CASSAQRSTDTQYF. CDR3 coding DNA: TGTGCCAGCAGTGCTCAAAGGAGCACAGATACGCAGTATTTT.

This rearrangement joins TRBV27 to TRBJ2-5; TRBD2 aligns across 9 bases. This CDR3 is 15 amino acids long. Germline V gene sequence: CDR1 MNHEY, CDR2 SMNVEV (reference sequence). Trimming took 0 bases from V and 11 from J; bases not matched to a gene: 10. The CDR3 nucleotides read TGTGCCAGCAGTTTATCCGCGGGAGGGAGCAATGAGCAGTACTTC. Amino acids: CASSLSAGGSNEQYF.

This chain uses TRBV7-2 with TRBJ2-7; D call uncertain. The CDR3 extends over 13 amino acids. CDR1 SGHTA and CDR2 FQGNSA come from the germline V gene. Trimming took 3 bases from V and 2 from J, leaving 8 bases between them. CDR3: CASSLSDPYEQYF. The CDR3 DNA follows: TGTGCCAGCAGCTTGAGTGACCCCTACGAGCAGTACTTC.

The chain is built from TRBV12-3 or TRBV12-4 and TRBJ2-1, with 10 bases lining up with TRBD2. The J call is doubtful: the DNA matches TRBJ2-7 better. The CDR3 covers 15 residues. Here the CDR3 reads CASSPLAGKSNEQYF. Here the CDR3 DNA reads TGTGCCAGCAGTCCACTAGCGGGGAAGTCTAACGAGCAGTACTTC.

A few counts support this clonotype. The CDR3 DNA sequence: TGTGCCACCAGTGCAAGCGGGACTCCCTACGAGCAGTACTTC. This translates into CATSASGTPYEQYF. V is TRBV24-1 and J is TRBJ2-7; 7 nucleotides line up with TRBD2. The CDR3 length is 14 residues. The junction had 5 bases not matched to a gene; V was cut back by 5 bases and J by 2 bases. Per germline, CDR1 KGHDR and CDR2 SFDVKD.

This chain joins TRBV6-5 and TRBJ1-2; D possibly corresponds to TRBD1 (5 bases). V shed 4 bases and J shed 4 bases, with 13 bases lying between them. Germline CDR1 reads MNHEY; CDR2 reads SVGAGI. The CDR3 loop spans 14 amino acids. CDR3 bases: TGTGCCAGCAGTTTGGCGGCGGGGACCTATGGCTACACCTTC. Its protein product is CASSLAAGTYGYTF.

For this clonotype: A much larger clone lies a single base off, so this may be a read error. The rearrangement joins TRBV3-1 to TRBJ1-1, with 8 positions matching TRBD1. The germline CDR1 and CDR2 sequences are LGHDT and YNNKEL (reference sequence). The J segment lost 10 bases and the V segment lost 6 bases, leaving 4 bases of the junction unmatched. This CDR3 region has 11 residues. The CDR3 bases are TGTGCCAGCAGTTCACAGGGGGGAGCTTTCTTT. This translates into CASSSQGGAFF.

The rearrangement uses TRBV12-3 or TRBV12-4 and TRBJ2-7; the match to TRBD2 covers 9 bases. Unmatched junction bases numbered 16, after V lost 5 bases and J lost 5 bases. The CDR3 extends over 17 amino acids. CDR3 bases: TGTGCCAGCAGTACCAGGGCTCTAGCGGGGAGGTATGACGAGCAGTACTTC. The encoded protein is CASSTRALAGRYDEQYF.

This rearrangement joins TRBV20-1 to TRBJ1-2; the D gene is possibly TRBD1 (5 bases). V was trimmed by 3 bases and J by 4 bases, leaving 15 bases between them. This CDR3 region has 14 residues. CDR1 is DFQATT, CDR2 SNEGSKA, per germline (reference sequence). CDR3 protein: CSASGGRASYGYTF. In nucleotides, the CDR3 is TGCAGTGCTAGCGGCGGCAGGGCATCCTATGGCTACACCTTC.

V is TRBV5-5 and J is TRBJ2-3; D ambiguous. The V and J ends lost 4 bases and 5 bases respectively, with 14 bases between them. CDR3 length: 14 residues. CDR1 and CDR2 from the germline V gene are SGHKS and YYEKEE (reference sequence). This CDR3 reads CASSLLGHGDTQYF. The DNA for the CDR3 is TGTGCCAGCAGCCTGTTGGGTCATGGAGATACGCAGTATTTT.

Here the CDR3 DNA reads TGTGCCAGCAGCTCCAGGGACAGGGGGGGTTGGTTCGACAATGAGCAGTTCTTC. Translated: CASSSRDRGGWFDNEQFF. The V and J genes are TRBV5-5 and TRBJ2-1; TRBD1 aligns across 11 bases. This CDR3 is 18 amino acids long. Germline lookup yields CDR1 SGHKS and CDR2 YYEKEE (reference sequence). Trimming at V came to 3 bases and at J to 5 bases, leaving 13 bases not matched to a gene.

The J gene is TRBJ2-5, the V gene TRBV7-2; TRBD1 agrees at 8 bases. The CDR3 is made up of 15 amino acids. The germline V gene encodes CDR1 SGHTA and CDR2 FQGNSA. J was trimmed by 7 bases and V by 3 bases; bases with no gene match: 10. This CDR3 reads CASSLSSGQGGTQYF. The CDR3 DNA is TGTGCCAGCAGCTTGTCATCCGGACAGGGAGGGACCCAGTACTTC.

This clonotype was seen more than once but under ten times. The chain couples TRBV5-1 to TRBJ1-1; D is possibly TRBD1 (5 bases). The germline V gene has CDR1 SGHRS and CDR2 YFSETQ. This CDR3 has 16 residues. The V end was cut by 0 bases, the J end by 0 bases, with 12 bases between. This CDR3 is CASSLAPQALNTEAFF. The CDR3 DNA is TGCGCCAGCAGCTTGGCCCCACAGGCCTTGAACACTGAAGCTTTCTTT.

V usage is TRBV20-1 and J usage is TRBJ2-4; 7 positions match TRBD1. The CDR3 is 14 amino acids. After removal of 4 bases from V and 0 bases from J, the junction contained 3 bases not matched to a gene. Germline CDR1 DFQATT, CDR2 SNEGSKA (reference sequence). CDR3 nucleotides: TGCAGTGCTAAGGGGGCACTAGCCAAAAACATTCAGTACTTC. Its translation: CSAKGALAKNIQYF.

This clonotype was found a few times. The chain links TRBV24-1 to TRBJ2-1; 11 bases align to TRBD2. Germline V lookup: CDR1 KGHDR, CDR2 SFDVKD. After removal of 3 bases from V and 5 bases from J, the junction contained 5 bases not matched to a gene. The CDR3 runs 16 residues. CDR3 loop: CATSDQGTSGNNEQFF. The CDR3 DNA is TGTGCCACCAGTGATCAGGGGACTAGCGGAAACAATGAGCAGTTCTTC.

In this sample, this clonotype turned up a few times. This rearrangement joins TRBV6-6 to TRBJ2-7, with D tentatively TRBD2 (5 bases). The V and J ends lost 2 bases and 0 bases respectively, with 11 bases between them. Germline assignment: CDR1 MNHNY and CDR2 SVGAGI (reference sequence). The CDR3 totals 15 residues. CDR3 DNA: TGTGCCAGCAGTTACCGCGGCGGGCCCTCCTACGAGCAGTACTTC. It translates to CASSYRGGPSYEQYF.